The clone carrying this T cell receptor beta chain was observed a handful of times. The antigen is unknown. These data belong to a study of regulatory T cells in long-lasting Graves disease. Study-wide results and limits: Relative to newly diagnosed Graves' patients, persistent ones had lower TCR diversity.

The time point here: persistent/refractory GD, antithyroid drugs over 5 years with positive TRAb. Scientists built the TCR library using RNA that was extracted from PBMCs. V was pared by 0 bases and J by 5 bases, with 7 bases between. This CDR3 region has 14 residues. The V gene's germline CDR1 is SGHAT and CDR2 FQNNGV. Relying on iRepertoire HTBI primers and Arm-PCR of CDR3 regions, the team built TCR beta libraries. TCRdb redid the calling of the multiplex PCR reads with MiXCR, one entry per CDR3 protein. The table shows over 300,000 distinct CDR3 sequences, with 15% to 20% occurring only once. The source of this sequence is a female donor with Graves disease. The J gene is TRBJ2-2, the V gene TRBV11-2; possible D gene TRBD1, 5 bases. The material sequenced was peripheral blood mononuclear cells (PBMCs), taken when the disease was refractory, from a patient treated with antithyroid drugs. CDR3 in amino acids: CASSLEPGTGELFF. CDR3 coding DNA: TGTGCCAGCAGCTTAGAGCCAGGGACCGGGGAGCTGTTTTTT. The entire variable domain, with the rest obtained from reference TRBV11-2 and TRBJ2-2, is as follows: EAGVAQSPRYKIIEKRQSVAFWCNPISGHATLYWYQQILGQGPKLLIQFQNNGVVDDSQLPKDRFSAERLKGVDSTLKIQPAKLEDSAVYLCASSLEPGTGELFFGEGSRLTVL.